These 3 T cell receptor beta chains share one sample of origin, sequenced in a study of T cells in localized non-small cell lung cancer. Method: immunoSEQ multiplex PCR; TCRdb's copy keeps in-frame clones and lacks some. The repertoire holds over 25,000 clones, with roughly three quarters as singletons. This material consisted of peripheral blood, taken before any cancer treatment. The receptors stem from a male donor aged 60 or over with stage II squamous cell lung carcinoma.

This clone was counted once. V and J are TRBV2 and TRBJ2-1; D perhaps matches TRBD2 (6 bases). CDR3 size: 16 residues. The germline V and J ends were trimmed by 3 bases and 0 bases, with 12 bases remaining between them. Germline assignment: CDR1 SNHLY and CDR2 FYNNEI. The CDR3 DNA follows: TGTGCCAGCAGTGACCGGGGGACTCTCTCCTACAATGAGCAGTTCTTC. It translates to CASSDRGTLSYNEQFF.

The chain uses TRBV5-1 and TRBJ2-1; D not certain. The CDR3 length is 12 residues. Looked up from germline, CDR1 is SGHRS and CDR2 is YFSETQ. V was cut by 4 bases and J by 5 bases, with 7 bases left in between. The CDR3 DNA follows: TGCGCCAGCAGCACCGACAACAATGAGCAGTTCTTC. Translated: CASSTDNNEQFF.

The V call is TRBV7-8, the J call TRBJ2-2; D unresolved. Germline V gene lookup returns CDR1 SGHVS and CDR2 FQNEAQ. Trimming pared 4 bases from V and 1 base from J, leaving 10 bases between. The CDR3 consists of 15 residues. Here the CDR3 reads CASSYSDQNTGELFF. The CDR3 coding sequence is TGTGCCAGCAGCTACTCGGACCAGAACACCGGGGAGCTGTTTTTT.